These 26 T cell receptor beta chains were sequenced from one sample in a study of T cells expressing NK-cell markers. TCRdb reprocessed the 5' RACE reads and keeps a single row for each CDR3 protein, giving no DNA. This sample's clone table lists roughly 430,000 distinct CDR3 sequences. Material: blood T cells: a sorted CD56 or NKG2C T cell subset, CD4+ or CD8+ T cells, or bulk PBMC T cells (not recorded which). These receptors were taken from a woman between 18 and 70 years old in good health.

CDR3 sequence: CASSPDRGPEAFF. The J gene is TRBJ1-1, the V gene TRBV12-3 or TRBV12-4. The CDR3 has 13 residues.

This sequence joins TRBV20-1 and TRBJ2-3; TCRdb reports TRBD1, a call that lacks DNA to check it against. The CDR3 length is 13 residues. Per the germline V gene, CDR1 is DFQATT and CDR2 is SNEGSKA (reference sequence). CDR3 amino acids: CSARGGKSDTQYF.

The chain joins TRBV14 to TRBJ2-7. CDR1 and CDR2 from the germline V gene are SGHDN and FVKESK. The length of the CDR3 is 13 residues. The CDR3 here is CASSQGGHGEQYF.

The rearrangement joins TRBV30 to TRBJ2-2; the TCRdb call, TRBD1, lacks DNA for checking. The germline V gene has CDR1 GTSNPN and CDR2 SVGIG (reference sequence). The CDR3 loop spans 16 amino acids. CDR3: CAWSGGAGPNTGELFF.

The V call is TRBV25-1, the J call TRBJ2-7; as DNA is missing, the TRBD2 call by TCRdb cannot be tested. The CDR3 extends over 16 amino acids. Germline V gives CDR1 MGHDK, CDR2 SYGVNS. CDR3 residues: CASSWASGRRGTEQYF.

CDR3 loop: CASSLTGTGYEQYF. The J gene is TRBJ2-7, the V gene TRBV5-1; TCRdb outputs TRBD1, but without DNA this stays unchecked. Germline loops: CDR1 SGHRS, CDR2 YFSETQ. This CDR3 region has 14 residues.

The genes are TRBV7-6 and TRBJ1-1. Germline V gene lookup returns CDR1 SGHVS and CDR2 FNYEAQ. The CDR3 loop spans 15 amino acids. CDR3 residues: CASSLDGGLNTEAFF.

This CDR3 is CASSVEAGGNIQYF. The chain is built from TRBV9 and TRBJ2-4; as DNA is missing, the TRBD2 call by TCRdb cannot be tested. The CDR3 has 14 residues. Germline CDR1 reads SGDLS; CDR2 reads YYNGEE.

This chain links TRBV28 with TRBJ2-1; TCRdb picks TRBD1, but there is no DNA to check that call. The CDR3 consists of 15 residues. Germline loops: CDR1 MDHEN, CDR2 SYDVKM. The CDR3 is CASRTQGVSYNEQFF.

V is TRBV23-1 and J is TRBJ2-3. TRBV23-1 is given ORF status, its function remaining uncertain. The CDR3 covers 15 residues. The CDR3 reads CASSHRLPNTDTQYF.

The rearrangement uses TRBV5-1 and TRBJ1-2; with no DNA, the TCRdb D assignment of TRBD1 cannot be verified. Germline CDR1 is SGHRS and CDR2 is YFSETQ. The CDR3 extends over 16 amino acids. Here the CDR3 reads CASSLEGGTGARGYTF.

This chain joins TRBV19 and TRBJ2-7. Per germline, CDR1 LNHDA and CDR2 SQIVND (reference sequence). There are 15 residues in the CDR3. CDR3 amino acids: CASSMTSTPTYEQYF.

This chain uses TRBV6-5 with TRBJ2-1. The CDR3 runs to 16 residues. The germline V gene has CDR1 MNHEY and CDR2 SVGAGI. The CDR3 sequence: CASSYSLLATYNEQFF.

The chain links TRBV7-2 to TRBJ2-1; TCRdb indicates TRBD2, and absent DNA this call remains unverified. CDR1 is SGHTA and CDR2 is FQGNSA in the germline V gene. CDR3 length: 17 residues. This chain's CDR3 is CASSPGLAEVSYNEQFF. Variable domain in full (rest from reference TRBV7-2 and TRBJ2-1): GAGVSQSPSNKVTEKGKDVELRCDPISGHTALYWYRQSLGQGLEFLIYFQGNSAPDKSGLPSDRFSAERTGGSVSTLTIQRTQQEDSAVYLCASSPGLAEVSYNEQFFGPGTRLTVL.

The CDR3: CASSERQREKLFF. This chain joins TRBV25-1 and TRBJ1-4. The CDR3 runs to 13 residues. The germline gives CDR1 MGHDK, CDR2 SYGVNS.

CDR3 protein: CSARYNSYNEQFF. This chain links TRBV20-1 with TRBJ2-1. This CDR3 is 13 amino acids long. Germline CDR1 and CDR2: DFQATT and SNEGSKA (reference sequence).

The V and J genes are TRBV7-2 and TRBJ2-4. Germline V gene sequence: CDR1 SGHTA, CDR2 FQGNSA. The CDR3 sequence is 14 residues long. CDR3: CASSLAPAKNIQYF.

The chain has TRBV7-8 and TRBJ2-1; there is no DNA to check the TCRdb D call of TRBD1. The CDR3 consists of 14 residues. Germline values: CDR1 SGHVS, CDR2 FQNEAQ. CDR3 loop: CASTLVGDYNEQFF.

The chain is built from TRBV6-1 and TRBJ2-3; the D gene TCRdb calls, TRBD1, cannot be checked with no DNA. Germline values: CDR1 MNHNS, CDR2 SASEGT. This CDR3 has 15 amino acids. Here the CDR3 reads CASSPRGGVADTQYF.

The chain employs TRBV6-2 or TRBV6-3 and TRBJ1-1; TCRdb's D gene call, TRBD1, goes unchecked for lack of DNA. Germline CDR1 and CDR2: MNHEY and SVGEGT. The CDR3 consists of 16 residues. CDR3 loop: CASSYRRGLGNTEAFF.

The chain has TRBV18 and TRBJ2-5; TCRdb gives TRBD1 as the D gene, but with no DNA this cannot be confirmed. This CDR3 is built from 15 residues. The V gene's germline CDR1 is KGHSH and CDR2 LQKENI. CDR3 residues: CASSPLRDRGETQYF.

CDR3 loop: CASSSGQILYYEQYF. The chain carries TRBV5-6 and TRBJ2-7. CDR3 length: 15 residues. Germline-derived CDR1 and CDR2 are SGHDT and YYEEEE.

The chain recombines TRBV12-3 or TRBV12-4 with TRBJ1-2; TCRdb's D call, TRBD1, is unchecked because there is no DNA. CDR3 length equals 18 residues. The CDR3 region is CASRGGGTRYVTNYGYTF.

The chain couples TRBV11-1 to TRBJ2-5; TCRdb's D gene call, TRBD2, goes unchecked for lack of DNA. CDR1 is SGHAT, CDR2 FQDESV, per germline (reference sequence). The CDR3 is 18 residues long. The CDR3 loop reads CASSLNAASGRARETQYF.

The gene calls are TRBV30 and TRBJ2-1. The length of the CDR3 is 13 residues. Germline CDR1 is GTSNPN and CDR2 is SVGIG (reference sequence). CDR3 residues: CAWSVEAHNEQFF.

The chain recombines TRBV25-1 with TRBJ2-7; as DNA is missing, the TRBD1 call by TCRdb cannot be tested. Germline values: CDR1 MGHDK, CDR2 SYGVNS. The CDR3 consists of 12 residues. The CDR3 is CATRDGPREQYF.